This TCR beta chain comes out of a study of memory CD4+ T cells and cytomegalovirus serostatus. Whole-study context: Donors were healthy Belgian adults, some 10 CMV seropositive and approximately 23 seronegative.

Comment on this clone: Its matching antigen is unknown.

Per the study methods: Out-of-frame sequences were removed, leaving 2,204,828 distinct TCRbeta sequences. Clones were read by immunoSEQ multiplex PCR, and TCRdb kept only the in-frame ones, dropping some. V, J and clone size derive from that table, while D and trimming were established from the DNA sequence. The data contain tens of thousands of clones, 82% of them seen just once; the ten biggest clones take up 0.5%. Study findings and constraints: CD4+ memory repertoires contained 67 of 164 reported CMV TCRbeta sequences.

Germline V CDR1 and CDR2: MNHEY, SVGAGI. Trimming shortened V by 4 bases and J by 4 bases, and 19 bases separated the two germline ends. CDR3 size: 16 residues. Single viable CD3+CD4+CD8-CD45RO+ cells were sorted as the memory CD4+ T cells. Positive selection with CD4 microbeads enriched total CD4+ T cells. The sample consisted of memory CD4+ T cells from blood. The sequence derives from an adult in good health and CMV-seronegative. Some clones in this sample may be carry-over from other donors' samples. The chain combines TRBV6-5 with TRBJ1-2, with D possibly matching TRBD1 (5 bases). The CDR3 region is CASSLEPQGHGYGYTF. The CDR3 bases are TGTGCCAGCAGTTTAGAGCCGCAGGGTCATGGCTATGGCTACACCTTC.